The 5 T cell receptor beta chains below were found in one sample sequenced in a study of response to subunit inactivated influenza vaccine. A single record per CDR3 protein comes from TCRdb applying MiXCR to the RT-PCR reads. The table shows fewer than 800,000 distinct CDR3 sequences, with 15% to 17% occurring only once. The sequencing used PBMCs from blood, collected 12 days after vaccination. The receptor set was obtained from a man aged 50-60 years who received an inactivated influenza vaccine.

V and J are TRBV20-1 and TRBJ2-1, with 8 nucleotides matching TRBD2. CDR1 DFQATT and CDR2 SNEGSKA come from the germline V gene (reference sequence). The CDR3 runs to 15 residues. With 3 bases clipped from V and 2 bases from J, the junction kept 6 bases outside the gene matches. As DNA, the CDR3 is TGCAGTGCTAGGCGGCGGGGGGTGGCCTACAATGAGCAGTTCTTC. It translates to CSARRRGVAYNEQFF.

This rearrangement joins TRBV7-6 to TRBJ2-2, with a weak D call TRBD2 (5 bases). Deletions cut 5 bases from V and 7 bases from J, with 20 bases between. The CDR3 runs 16 residues. Germline assignment: CDR1 SGHVS and CDR2 FNYEAQ. CDR3 protein: CASSPFRGRAIGELFF. The CDR3 DNA is TGTGCCAGCAGCCCCTTTCGTGGGCGGGCGATCGGGGAGCTGTTTTTT.

This chain links TRBV7-9 with TRBJ2-3; 12 nucleotides match TRBD2. CDR1 and CDR2 from the germline V gene are SEHNR and FQNEAQ (reference sequence). Trimming at V came to 6 bases and at J to 8 bases, leaving 9 bases not matched to a gene. The CDR3 length is 15 residues. CDR3 amino acids: CASRDLAGGPGTQYF. The CDR3 coding sequence is TGTGCCAGCAGAGACCTAGCGGGGGGGCCTGGTACGCAGTATTTT.

The chain recombines TRBV7-9 with TRBJ1-1, with D unclear. Germline CDR1 is SEHNR and CDR2 is FQNEAQ (reference sequence). CDR3 length: 15 amino acids. Trimming pared 5 bases from V and 0 bases from J, leaving 13 bases between. DNA of the CDR3: TGTGCCAGCAGCGCGCCACAGAAATTGAACACTGAAGCTTTCTTT. This sequence encodes CASSAPQKLNTEAFF.

This clonotype turned up a few times. V usage is TRBV27 and J usage is TRBJ2-1; TRBD2 matches 7 bases. The germline gives CDR1 MNHEY, CDR2 SMNVEV (reference sequence). This CDR3 region has 15 residues. The V and J ends lost 3 bases and 4 bases, in that order; junction bases with no gene match: 6. CDR3 amino acids: CASSFGTKPYNEQFF. CDR3 coding DNA: TGTGCCAGCAGTTTCGGGACTAAGCCTTACAATGAGCAGTTCTTC.